The 32 T cell receptor beta chains in this list originate from one sample, sequenced in a study of cytomegalovirus exposure and HLA in healthy donors. Primers included in the PCR were 60 Vbeta and 13 Jbeta primers. TCRdb's copy holds only in-frame clones and misses some; the assay was immunoSEQ multiplex PCR. The sample yields some 120,000 clones, around 80% seen once. Sequencing was carried out using PBMCs. The receptor source for this set is a woman aged 55-69 years in good health and CMV-seropositive.

V usage is TRBV5-4 and J usage is TRBJ2-1; TRBD2 agrees at 9 bases. With 4 bases clipped from V and 6 bases from J, the junction kept 11 bases outside the gene matches. CDR1 is SGHNT and CDR2 is YYREEE in the germline V gene (reference sequence). The CDR3 length is 16 residues. The CDR3 spells CASSRGGASGTNEQFF. For the CDR3, the DNA is TGTGCCAGCAGCCGAGGAGGAGCTAGCGGGACCAATGAGCAGTTCTTC.

The chain uses TRBV4-3 and TRBJ2-5, with 7 bases fitting TRBD2. The CDR3 runs 16 residues. The germline V gene has CDR1 LGHNA and CDR2 YSLEER. Trimming took 5 bases from V and 5 from J; bases not matched to a gene: 14. CDR3 protein: CASSAMGGGAAETQYF. CDR3 nucleotides: TGCGCCAGCAGCGCCATGGGGGGGGGAGCGGCCGAGACCCAGTACTTC.

The chain has TRBV11-2 and TRBJ2-1, with 8 bases identical to TRBD1. V trimming: 5 bases; J trimming: 1 base; junction bases outside the gene matches: 7. CDR1 and CDR2 from the germline V gene are SGHAT and FQNNGV. CDR3 size: 16 residues. The CDR3 protein is CASSPGTGESYNEQFF. The CDR3 DNA follows: TGTGCCAGCAGCCCCGGGACAGGTGAGTCCTACAATGAGCAGTTCTTC.

The chain combines TRBV7-2 with TRBJ2-7; 8 bases agree with TRBD2. The CDR3 contains 15 residues. The V gene's germline CDR1 is SGHTA and CDR2 FQGNSA. Trimming cost V 5 bases and J 3 bases; bases outside gene matches: 9. As DNA, the CDR3 is TGTGCCAGCAGCGTACCGGGACTAGGGGGCTACGAGCAGTACTTC. It encodes CASSVPGLGGYEQYF.

V gene TRBV30 combines with J gene TRBJ2-7; 8 bases line up with TRBD1. Germline V gene data show CDR1 as GTSNPN and CDR2 as SVGIG (reference sequence). The V gene end was trimmed by 2 bases and the J gene end by 3 bases; junction bases not matched to a gene: 6. The CDR3 extends over 14 amino acids. The CDR3 nucleotides read TGTGCCTGGAGTCGCCAGGGGGCCCACTACGAGCAGTACTTC. Its translation is CAWSRQGAHYEQYF.

This clone was seen only a few times. The V and J genes are TRBV11-1 and TRBJ2-3, with 9 bases lining up with TRBD2. V was clipped by 4 bases and J by 0 bases; unmatched bases: 14. This CDR3 is 19 amino acids long. Germline V gene data show CDR1 as SGHAT and CDR2 as FQDESV (reference sequence). The CDR3 DNA sequence: TGTGCCAGCAGCTCGGGCGGGCGGTCTAGCGGGGCTAGCACAGATACGCAGTATTTT. It codes for CASSSGGRSSGASTDTQYF.

This clone turned up a few times. At the DNA level, this CDR3 is encoded by other sequences in the same sample as well. V is TRBV19 and J is TRBJ1-6, with 8 bases fitting TRBD1. In germline, CDR1 is LNHDA, CDR2 SQIVND (reference sequence). The junction had 3 bases not matched to a gene; V was cut back by 7 bases and J by 1 base. CDR3 length: 15 amino acids. The CDR3 DNA reads TGTGCCAGTAACGACAGGGGATCCTATAATTCACCCCTCCACTTT. Translated, it gives CASNDRGSYNSPLHF. Using reference TRBV19 and TRBJ1-6 for the parts outside the CDR3, the full variable domain is DGGITQSPKYLFRKEGQNVTLSCEQNLNHDAMYWYRQDPGQGLRLIYYSQIVNDFQKGDIAEGYSVSREKKESFPLTVTSAQKNPTAFYLCASNDRGSYNSPLHFGNGTRLTVT.

This rearrangement joins TRBV11-2 to TRBJ1-3; D is unresolved. Germline CDR1 is SGHAT and CDR2 is FQNNGV. The CDR3 length is 17 residues. The ends were cut back, 4 bases at V and 0 bases at J, with 16 bases in the middle. CDR3 protein: CASSSPVLLPSGNTIYF. The CDR3 region has the DNA TGTGCCAGCAGCTCCCCAGTTCTCTTACCCTCTGGAAACACCATATATTTT.

The J gene is TRBJ2-1, the V gene TRBV29-1; 10 bases match TRBD2. The V gene's germline CDR1 is SQVTM and CDR2 ANQGSEA. The CDR3 contains 14 residues. V shed 2 bases and J 9 bases; nucleotides not matched to a gene: 7. The CDR3 sequence: CSVESGRAVGEQFF. The CDR3 DNA sequence: TGCAGCGTTGAAAGCGGGAGGGCAGTTGGTGAGCAGTTCTTC.

The CDR3 region has the DNA TGTGCCAGCAGTTTATGGCAGGGCGGAACAAACACTGAAGCTTTCTTT. It encodes CASSLWQGGTNTEAFF. The rearrangement uses TRBV28 and TRBJ1-1; D may be TRBD1 (5 bases). Germline CDR1 is MDHEN and CDR2 is SYDVKM. The CDR3 totals 16 residues. Trimming took 0 bases from V and 2 from J, leaving 13 bases between them.

V gene TRBV29-1 combines with J gene TRBJ1-1; D call uncertain. CDR3 size: 13 residues. CDR1 and CDR2 from the germline V gene are SQVTM and ANQGSEA. Trimming took 3 bases from V and 0 from J, leaving 8 bases between them. For the CDR3, the DNA is TGCAGCGTTGAGACAAGTATGAACACTGAAGCTTTCTTT. Protein sequence: CSVETSMNTEAFF. Supplemented by reference TRBV29-1 and TRBJ1-1, the full variable domain reads SAVISQKPSRDICQRGTSLTIQCQVDSQVTMMFWYRQQPGQSLTLIATANQGSEATYESGFVIDKFPISRPNLTFSTLTVSNMSPEDSSIYLCSVETSMNTEAFFGQGTRLTVV.

This clone has only one observation. V and J are TRBV6-5 and TRBJ2-7, with D unresolved. The germline V gene encodes CDR1 MNHEY and CDR2 SVGAGI. CDR3 length: 14 amino acids. Trimming left V 7 bases short and J 1 base short, with 14 bases between. The CDR3 loop is CASILFGWSYEQYF. CDR3 sequence (DNA): TGTGCCAGCATCCTATTTGGTTGGTCCTACGAGCAGTACTTC.

The rearrangement joins TRBV29-1 to TRBJ1-2; no clear D. Per the germline V gene, CDR1 is SQVTM and CDR2 is ANQGSEA. V lost 6 bases, J lost 5 bases, and 10 bases lay in between. This CDR3 spans 11 amino acids. The CDR3 DNA follows: TGCAGCGTCCACCGGGAATATGGCTACACCTTC. Its translation is CSVHREYGYTF. The whole variable domain, filled in from reference TRBV29-1 and TRBJ1-2, reads SAVISQKPSRDICQRGTSLTIQCQVDSQVTMMFWYRQQPGQSLTLIATANQGSEATYESGFVIDKFPISRPNLTFSTLTVSNMSPEDSSIYLCSVHREYGYTFGSGTRLTVV.

This clone was seen more than once but under ten times. The chain couples TRBV7-9 to TRBJ2-5, with 7 bases matching TRBD2. Unmatched junction bases numbered 14, after V lost 5 bases and J lost 5 bases. Germline CDR1 is SEHNR and CDR2 is FQNEAQ (reference sequence). The CDR3 extends over 16 amino acids. The CDR3 bases are TGTGCCAGCAGCCCATTGACTAGCCGGGGAATCGAGACCCAGTACTTC. It specifies CASSPLTSRGIETQYF.

The chain links TRBV30 to TRBJ2-5; 9 bases fit TRBD2. This CDR3 region has 15 residues. Germline V gene data show CDR1 as GTSNPN and CDR2 as SVGIG (reference sequence). V shed 3 bases, J shed 1 base, and the junction held 6 bases outside the gene matches. This chain's CDR3 is CAWRKAGGPQETQYF. DNA of the CDR3: TGTGCCTGGAGGAAAGCGGGAGGCCCCCAAGAGACCCAGTACTTC.

This clone occurred once. The V gene is TRBV23-1, the J gene TRBJ2-7, with 7 nucleotides matching TRBD2. TRBV23-1 has ORF status, its function being uncertain. The junction had 14 bases not matched to a gene; V was cut back by 3 bases and J by 3 bases. CDR3 length: 17 residues. The CDR3 coding sequence is TGCGCCAGCAGTCATAAGAATGGGGGGGAAGTGGGCTACGAGCAGTACTTC. This encodes CASSHKNGGEVGYEQYF.

The chain combines TRBV4-3 with TRBJ1-1; 7 bases line up with TRBD1. The CDR3 runs to 15 residues. Germline CDR1 and CDR2: LGHNA and YSLEER. V was clipped by 1 base and J by 0 bases; unmatched bases: 2. CDR3 loop: CASSQAGTVNTEAFF. CDR3 DNA sequence: TGCGCCAGCAGCCAAGCTGGGACAGTGAACACTGAAGCTTTCTTT.

The V call is TRBV4-3, the J call TRBJ2-2; 8 bases map to TRBD1. The length of the CDR3 is 15 residues. V shed 2 bases and J 6 bases; nucleotides not matched to a gene: 5. Germline CDR1 reads LGHNA; CDR2 reads YSLEER. CDR3 protein: CASSQTGQGPGELFF. CDR3 coding DNA: TGCGCCAGCAGCCAAACCGGACAGGGCCCCGGGGAGCTGTTTTTT.

The chain uses TRBV7-3 and TRBJ2-2; D perhaps matches TRBD2 (5 bases). V lost 5 bases and J 7 bases, leaving 11 bases between the germline ends. Germline lookup yields CDR1 SGHTA and CDR2 FQGTGA. The CDR3 totals 13 residues. CDR3 amino acids: CASSPREIGELFF. CDR3 nucleotides: TGTGCCAGCAGCCCCCGGGAAATCGGGGAGCTGTTTTTT.

The chain joins TRBV7-2 to TRBJ2-3; 12 nucleotides align to TRBD2. The V gene end was trimmed by 1 base and the J gene end by 4 bases; junction bases not matched to a gene: 6. The germline V gene has CDR1 SGHTA and CDR2 FQGNSA. The CDR3 is 17 residues long. DNA of the CDR3: TGTGCCAGCAGCTTAGGGACTAGCGGGGTTTGGGCAGATACGCAGTATTTT. It encodes CASSLGTSGVWADTQYF.

The gene calls are TRBV10-3 and TRBJ1-5, with a possible D match to TRBD1 (6 bases). Germline V lookup: CDR1 ENHRY, CDR2 SYGVKD. This CDR3 contains 17 residues. V was shortened by 3 bases and J by 5 bases, with 20 bases between the two germline ends. CDR3 DNA sequence: TGTGCCATCAGTGAAACGGGGGGGCGGGGGCTAGATCAGCCCCAGCATTTT. Translation gives CAISETGGRGLDQPQHF.

The count of this clone is one. V usage is TRBV7-9 and J usage is TRBJ2-7; possibly TRBD1 for D (5 bases). The length of the CDR3 is 12 residues. Germline CDR1 and CDR2: SEHNR and FQNEAQ (reference sequence). V was shortened by 4 bases and J by 4 bases, with 8 bases between the two germline ends. This chain's CDR3 is CASSSQVYEQYF. The CDR3 bases are TGTGCCAGCAGCTCACAGGTTTACGAGCAGTACTTC.

The V and J genes are TRBV6-4 and TRBJ2-3; 8 nucleotides agree with TRBD2. V lost 3 bases to trimming and J lost 2 bases; unmatched junction nucleotides: 1. Per germline, CDR1 MRHNA and CDR2 SNTAGT. This CDR3 contains 14 residues. CDR3 sequence: CASSDSGATDTQYF. Written as DNA, the CDR3 is TGTGCCAGCAGTGATAGCGGGGCCACAGATACGCAGTATTTT.

This clone appeared a few times. The chain employs TRBV18 and TRBJ2-2, with D possibly being TRBD1 (6 bases). V was pared by 1 base and J by 7 bases, with 22 bases between. CDR1 is KGHSH, CDR2 LQKENI, per germline. This CDR3 contains 18 residues. The CDR3 nucleotides read TGTGCCAGCTCACCACAATTATCACAGGGAGTCGGTTTCGGGGAGCTGTTTTTT. It is translated as CASSPQLSQGVGFGELFF.

The chain employs TRBV30 and TRBJ1-5; TRBD1 agrees at 9 bases. This CDR3 spans 14 amino acids. The V gene's germline CDR1 is GTSNPN and CDR2 SVGIG (reference sequence). Germline trimming cut 5 bases from V and 4 bases from J; bases unmatched to any gene: 6. CDR3 coding DNA: TGTGCCTGGGACCCGGGACAGGGTAATCAGCCCCAGCATTTT. It is translated as CAWDPGQGNQPQHF.

The chain combines TRBV7-3 with TRBJ2-7, with D possibly being TRBD2 (6 bases). V shed 1 base and J shed 3 bases, with 13 bases lying between them. From germline, CDR1 is SGHTA and CDR2 FQGTGA. The CDR3 runs to 15 residues. CDR3 loop: CASSLSGTQSYEQYF. In DNA form, the CDR3 reads TGTGCCAGCAGCTTAAGCGGGACTCAAAGCTACGAGCAGTACTTC.

The V call is TRBV2, the J call TRBJ1-4; 7 bases align to TRBD1. V gave up 8 bases and J gave up 7 bases; unmatched junction bases: 7. This CDR3 has 13 residues. CDR1 is SNHLY, CDR2 FYNNEI, per germline. CDR3 DNA: TGTGCCAGCGTCCGGGACAGTGGTGAAAAACTGTTTTTT. Encoded protein: CASVRDSGEKLFF.

V usage is TRBV7-8 and J usage is TRBJ1-5, with TRBD1 matching 7 bases. Trimming cost V 8 bases and J 4 bases; bases outside gene matches: 11. Per the germline V gene, CDR1 is SGHVS and CDR2 is FQNEAQ. The CDR3 extends over 15 amino acids. CDR3 loop: CASSDRVVGNQPQHF. The CDR3 DNA reads as TGTGCCAGCTCAGACAGGGTGGTGGGGAATCAGCCCCAGCATTTT.

Only a few counts were recorded for this clone. V and J are TRBV23-1 and TRBJ1-5; D remains unclear. TRBV23-1 is annotated as an ORF whose role is uncertain. V was cut by 5 bases and J by 3 bases, with 17 bases left in between. This CDR3 is 16 amino acids long. The CDR3 region is CASSEDGRCLNQPQHF. Here the CDR3 DNA reads TGCGCCAGCAGTGAAGACGGGAGGTGCCTCAATCAGCCCCAGCATTTT.

The chain recombines TRBV28 with TRBJ1-2; 7 nucleotides agree with TRBD1. This CDR3 has 15 amino acids. CDR1 and CDR2 from the germline V gene are MDHEN and SYDVKM. J gave up 5 bases and V 6 bases, and 12 bases lay outside the gene matches. This CDR3 is CASSWGTGQIYGYTF. For the CDR3, the DNA is TGTGCCAGCAGCTGGGGTACGGGACAGATTTATGGCTACACCTTC.

V gene TRBV7-3 combines with J gene TRBJ2-5; 10 bases align to TRBD2. V dropped 5 bases and J dropped 4; count of bases not matched to a gene: 7. The CDR3 spans 15 residues. The germline V gene encodes CDR1 SGHTA and CDR2 FQGTGA. CDR3 sequence (DNA): TGTGCCAGCAGCCAGGGACTAGCGTCATTAGAGACCCAGTACTTC. This gives the protein CASSQGLASLETQYF.

On this clone itself: One junction end disagrees with the germline gene, perhaps due to a read error. V and J are TRBV4-3 and TRBJ1-1; D not certain. Germline lookup yields CDR1 LGHNA and CDR2 YSLEER. This CDR3 has 14 amino acids. The DNA for the CDR3 is TGCGCCAGCAGCCCCACCCCGGAGATAGGAAGCAAGCTCTTT. Residues: CASSPTPEIGSKLF.